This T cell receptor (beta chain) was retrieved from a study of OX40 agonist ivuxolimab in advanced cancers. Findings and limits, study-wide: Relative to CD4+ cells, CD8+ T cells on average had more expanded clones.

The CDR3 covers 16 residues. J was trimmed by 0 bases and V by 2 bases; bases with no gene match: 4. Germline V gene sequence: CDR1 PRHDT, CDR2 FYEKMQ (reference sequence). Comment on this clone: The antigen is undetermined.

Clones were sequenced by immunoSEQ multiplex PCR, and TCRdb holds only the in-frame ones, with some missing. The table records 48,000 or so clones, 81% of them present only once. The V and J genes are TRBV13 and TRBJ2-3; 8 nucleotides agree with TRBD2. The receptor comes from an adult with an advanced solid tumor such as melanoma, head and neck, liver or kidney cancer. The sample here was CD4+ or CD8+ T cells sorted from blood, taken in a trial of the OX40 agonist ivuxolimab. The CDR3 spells CASSLQWTSSTDTQYF. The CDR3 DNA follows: TGTGCCAGCAGCTTACAATGGACTAGCAGCACAGATACGCAGTATTTT.